A selection of T cell receptor beta chains follows, all from one sample in a study of OX40 agonist ivuxolimab in advanced cancers. Sequencing was performed with immunoSEQ multiplex PCR; in TCRdb, only in-frame clones are kept and a portion is missing. The sample includes about 100,000 clones, 91% of them seen just once. The sample was CD4+ or CD8+ T cells sorted from blood, taken in a trial of the OX40 agonist ivuxolimab. The receptors were gathered from an adult with an advanced solid tumor such as melanoma, head and neck, liver or kidney cancer. The CDR3 runs from the conserved cysteine through the conserved F or W.

V	J	CDR3
TRBV5-4	TRBJ1-1	CASSLGPEAEAFF
TRBV19	TRBJ1-1	CASTTGRATEAFF
TRBV6-1	TRBJ2-7	CASPRDDFYEQYF
TRBV11-1	TRBJ1-1	CASSFRTGGSTEAFF
TRBV2	TRBJ2-5	CASSGTGRAETQYF
TRBV29-1	TRBJ1-1	CSGYRENTEAFF
TRBV18	TRBJ1-1	CASSPGARAEAFF
TRBV7-3	TRBJ2-2	CASSLMGTSNTGELFF
TRBV2	TRBJ1-4	CASTTARGPTEKLFF
TRBV27	TRBJ2-1	CAAADGSSYNEQFF
TRBV6-5	TRBJ2-1	CASSPRDGKYNEQFF
TRBV19	TRBJ1-2	CASSPNGGAGDGYTF
TRBV27	TRBJ1-1	CASSPLAVNTEAFF
TRBV5-4	TRBJ2-3	CASSQVGRGEDTQYF
TRBV29-1	TRBJ2-7	CSIATDFSYEQYF
TRBV4-1	TRBJ2-7	CASSQDLGEWYEQYF
TRBV7-3	TRBJ2-1	CASSFTGTGGNEQFF
TRBV14	TRBJ2-3	CASSQQITDTQYF
TRBV28	TRBJ2-7	CASSFPARPEQYF
TRBV18	TRBJ1-4	CASSISRVEKLFF
TRBV5-6	TRBJ1-2	CASSLKGAIAYGYTF
TRBV28	TRBJ2-7	CASSLWDDRDEQYF
TRBV5-1	TRBJ2-4	CASSLWASGDIQYF
TRBV27	TRBJ2-7	CASSLKWGQGARAHYEQYF
TRBV28	TRBJ2-7	CASLSAGTGLYF
TRBV7-2	TRBJ2-5	CASSQGQGRETQYF
TRBV27	TRBJ1-4	CASRLQGVGEKLFF
TRBV18	TRBJ1-2	CASSSTGVYGYTF
TRBV5-6	TRBJ1-2	CASSLEGDLGYTF
TRBV18	TRBJ1-3	CASSPERQPNSGNTIYF
TRBV11-2	TRBJ2-5	CASSLGGGGETQYF
TRBV5-4	TRBJ2-3	CASSDGEGYSTDTQYF
TRBV30	TRBJ1-6	CAWSTETNSPLHF
TRBV11-2	TRBJ2-7	CASSLMTGSYEQYF
TRBV7-2	TRBJ1-5	CASSSRQGDQPQHF
TRBV28	TRBJ1-1	CASSSGTVNTEAFF
TRBV7-2	TRBJ2-3	CASSLTSGTTDTQYF
TRBV28	TRBJ1-2	CASFSILTGVNGGYTF
TRBV27	TRBJ2-2	CASSFQGNTGELFF
TRBV28	TRBJ2-2	CASSLRQRNTGELFF
TRBV5-1	TRBJ1-2	CASSTAGTDYGYTF
TRBV27	TRBJ1-4	CASSLTTASREKLFF
TRBV18	TRBJ2-7	CASSPSTDEQYF
TRBV9	TRBJ2-7	CASSGGQRPYEQYF
TRBV7-3	TRBJ2-3	CASSSGPTDTQYF
TRBV27	TRBJ2-7	CASSRPISGTSGESYEQYF
TRBV18	TRBJ2-7	CASSPEGGLPEQYF
TRBV5-5	TRBJ1-1	CASSLEGGGIPEAFF
TRBV5-3	TRBJ2-5	CARSLARQKGDRETQYF
TRBV27	TRBJ1-5	CASSLSGGVNQPQHF
TRBV6-5	TRBJ2-7	CASSYAATGSLDEQYF
TRBV4-3	TRBJ1-2	CASSQGAIRGAGYGYTF
TRBV13	TRBJ1-1	CASSRGGGGEAFF
TRBV18	TRBJ2-5	CASSPQGQETQYF
TRBV6-1	TRBJ1-1	CASTSRGRGNTEAFF
TRBV7-8	TRBJ1-4	CASRRQGATNEKLFF